The 21 T cell receptor beta chains below were found in one sample sequenced in a study of T cells in Graves' hyperthyroidism and ophthalmopathy. There were TCR beta CDR3 regions amplified from RNA transcripts. The HTBI primer set was used in a first-round RT-PCR of the TCR CDR3. TCRdb reprocessed the multiplex PCR reads with MiXCR, giving one entry per CDR3 protein. Found here are under 800,000 distinct CDR3 sequences, 11% to 15% of them singletons; the top ten hold 9.5% to 13%. Material for sequencing was blood. The receptors stem from a young woman with Graves' hyperthyroidism.

This clonotype was recorded many times. The rearrangement links TRBV13 to TRBJ2-5; 9 nucleotides align to TRBD1. There are 15 residues in the CDR3. Germline V gene data show CDR1 as PRHDT and CDR2 as FYEKMQ (reference sequence). The trim removed 5 bases at V and 5 bases at J, leaving 9 bases unmatched. CDR3 coding DNA: TGTGCCAGCAGCCAAACGGGACAGGGAAGTGAGACCCAGTACTTC. Its translation is CASSQTGQGSETQYF.

This clonotype was seen ten or more times. The chain couples TRBV11-2 to TRBJ1-2, with a weak D call TRBD1 (5 bases). The germline V gene encodes CDR1 SGHAT and CDR2 FQNNGV. This CDR3 spans 14 amino acids. Trimming removed 2 bases from V and 7 bases from J, with 14 bases in between. CDR3 sequence reads: CASSLKTGIGGYTF. The CDR3 DNA reads TGTGCCAGCAGCTTAAAAACAGGCATCGGTGGCTACACCTTC.

The J gene is TRBJ2-1, the V gene TRBV12-5; 7 nucleotides agree with TRBD2. V trimming: 7 bases; J trimming: 6 bases; junction bases outside the gene matches: 12. The CDR3 extends over 15 amino acids. Per the germline V gene, CDR1 is LGHNT and CDR2 is FRNRAP. Written as DNA, the CDR3 is TGTGCTAGTGCCCCCGACCGCGGGAGCACCAATGAGCAGTTCTTC. Protein: CASAPDRGSTNEQFF.

The chain links TRBV6-2 or TRBV6-3 to TRBJ1-5; maybe TRBD1 (6 bases). Trimming took 6 bases from V and 4 from J, leaving 13 bases between them. The CDR3 runs 14 residues. Germline-derived CDR1 and CDR2 are MNHEY and SVGEGT. The CDR3 loop is CASRTETGNQPQHF. The CDR3 bases are TGTGCCAGCAGAACCGAGACAGGAAATCAGCCCCAGCATTTT.

This clonotype was detected many times. This chain uses TRBV11-2 with TRBJ2-5; TRBD1 matches 9 bases. After removal of 5 bases from V and 5 bases from J, the junction contained 9 bases not matched to a gene. This CDR3 has 15 residues. The germline V gene has CDR1 SGHAT and CDR2 FQNNGV. The CDR3 region is CASSEGTGIWETQYF. CDR3 in DNA: TGTGCCAGCAGCGAGGGGACAGGGATATGGGAGACCCAGTACTTC.

This chain joins TRBV4-2 and TRBJ2-7; 7 bases are a match to TRBD2. This CDR3 has 15 residues. V was pared by 4 bases and J by 2 bases, with 8 bases of the junction left unmatched. Germline loops: CDR1 LGHNA, CDR2 YNFKEQ. In DNA form, the CDR3 reads TGTGCCAGCAGCCGAGAAGCGGGGCCTCCCTACGAGCAGTACTTC. Residues: CASSREAGPPYEQYF.

This clonotype was detected ten times or more. This chain uses TRBV20-1 with TRBJ2-3; no definite D call. Trimming stripped 6 bases from V and 0 bases from J, with 10 bases between. The CDR3 spans 13 residues. Germline V gene sequence: CDR1 DFQATT, CDR2 SNEGSKA (reference sequence). The CDR3 region is CSALSPSTDTQYF. CDR3 nucleotide sequence: TGCAGTGCCCTTAGTCCCAGCACAGATACGCAGTATTTT.

This clonotype was seen at least ten times. This chain connects TRBV18 to TRBJ1-1; D remains unclear. Per the germline V gene, CDR1 is KGHSH and CDR2 is LQKENI. The V and J ends lost 3 bases and 7 bases respectively, with 9 bases between them. The CDR3 covers 12 residues. The CDR3 loop reads CASSPVQNEAFF. The CDR3 DNA sequence: TGTGCCAGCTCACCGGTTCAGAATGAAGCTTTCTTT.

This clonotype was counted many times. CDR3: CASSLGTTHTEAFF. The CDR3 DNA reads as TGTGCCAGCAGCTTGGGAACGACACACACTGAAGCTTTCTTT. The chain combines TRBV5-5 with TRBJ1-1; D remains unclear. The CDR3 loop spans 14 amino acids. Germline-derived CDR1 and CDR2 are SGHKS and YYEKEE (reference sequence). Trimming removed 0 bases at V and 3 bases at J, with 9 bases between.

The J gene is TRBJ2-6, the V gene TRBV6-2 or TRBV6-3; the D is unclear. Germline values: CDR1 MNHEY, CDR2 SVGEGT. The V end was cut by 6 bases, the J end by 1 base, with 10 bases between. The CDR3 sequence is 15 residues long. Here the CDR3 reads CASSLTLSGANVLTF. CDR3 coding DNA: TGTGCCAGCAGCCTGACTCTTTCTGGGGCCAACGTCCTGACTTTC.

This clonotype was seen repeatedly, ten times or more. V usage is TRBV2 and J usage is TRBJ2-7; D ambiguous. Germline V gene sequence: CDR1 SNHLY, CDR2 FYNNEI. V lost 6 bases and J lost 3, with 15 bases in between. This CDR3 has 14 amino acids. Written as DNA, the CDR3 is TGTGCCAGCAGCCGAAACACCGTACTCTACGAGCAGTACTTC. This gives the protein CASSRNTVLYEQYF.

This clonotype was observed many times. The gene calls are TRBV20-1 and TRBJ2-7; D tentatively fits TRBD1 or TRBD2 (5 bases each). Trimming removed 7 bases from V and 4 bases from J, with 23 bases in between. Germline values: CDR1 DFQATT, CDR2 SNEGSKA (reference sequence). The CDR3 length is 15 residues. CDR3 residues: CSVTPGTSREYEQYF. In DNA, the CDR3 is TGCAGTGTAACACCCGGGACCTCGAGGGAGTACGAGCAGTACTTC.

This clonotype came up many times. This sequence joins TRBV28 and TRBJ2-5, with TRBD1 as a possible D gene (5 bases). This CDR3 is built from 14 residues. CDR1 and CDR2 (germline): MDHEN, SYDVKM. V shed 5 bases and J shed 3 bases, with 13 bases lying between them. CDR3 sequence: CASSKTAGEETQYF. The CDR3 region has the DNA TGTGCCAGCAGTAAGACAGCTGGCGAAGAGACCCAGTACTTC.

This chain joins TRBV19 and TRBJ1-6; TRBD1 matches 9 bases. This CDR3 has 16 amino acids. The germline V gene encodes CDR1 LNHDA and CDR2 SQIVND (reference sequence). The junction had 10 bases not matched to a gene; V was cut back by 5 bases and J by 8 bases. CDR3 nucleotide sequence: TGTGCCAGTAGTTCGCCCCGGACAGGGGAGGATTCACCCCTCCACTTT. It specifies CASSSPRTGEDSPLHF.

This clonotype was recorded at least ten times. The rearrangement links TRBV20-1 to TRBJ1-5; no clear D gene. The V end was cut by 0 bases, the J end by 7 bases, with 7 bases between. The germline V gene encodes CDR1 DFQATT and CDR2 SNEGSKA (reference sequence). This CDR3 spans 12 amino acids. CDR3 coding DNA: TGCAGTGCTAGAGATGCACTGCAGCCCCAGCATTTT. Residues: CSARDALQPQHF.

In this sample, this clonotype turned up a few times. The chain joins TRBV7-3 to TRBJ2-2; 8 nucleotides line up with TRBD1. The CDR3 has 18 residues. Germline values: CDR1 SGHTA, CDR2 FQGTGA. J lost 1 base, V lost 1 base, and 8 bases had no gene match. CDR3 sequence (DNA): TGTGCCAGCAGCTTAATAACAGGGGGGTCCTTGAACACCGGGGAGCTGTTTTTT. Protein: CASSLITGGSLNTGELFF.

This clonotype occurred many times. This CDR3 reads CASVAPASDSPLHF. CDR3 DNA: TGTGCCAGCGTGGCTCCTGCATCCGATTCACCCCTCCACTTT. V usage is TRBV7-3 and J usage is TRBJ1-6; D gene uncertain. Trimming cost V 8 bases and J 8 bases, with 16 bases left between them. The CDR3 consists of 14 residues. CDR1 and CDR2 from the germline V gene are SGHTA and FQGTGA.

V is TRBV12-3 or TRBV12-4 and J is TRBJ2-7; D not certain. The V end was cut by 4 bases, the J end by 11 bases, with 15 bases between. The length of the CDR3 is 12 residues. For the CDR3, the DNA is TGTGCCAGCAGTTCCCCCCTAGGGCAGGAGTACTTC. Encoded protein: CASSSPLGQEYF.

In this sample, this clonotype turned up many times. This chain uses TRBV7-3 with TRBJ2-1, with D possibly TRBD2 on 7 matching bases. The ends were cut back, 8 bases at V and 5 bases at J, with 10 bases in the middle. From germline, CDR1 is SGHTA and CDR2 FQGTGA. The CDR3 extends over 12 amino acids. The CDR3 nucleotides read TGTGCCAGCGGGAGGGGGGACAATGAGCAGTTCTTC. The encoded protein is CASGRGDNEQFF.

This clonotype was detected many times. This chain links TRBV18 with TRBJ1-5, with 9 bases that match TRBD1. With 8 bases clipped from V and 2 bases from J, the junction kept 4 bases outside the gene matches. Germline V gives CDR1 KGHSH, CDR2 LQKENI. This CDR3 has 14 residues. CDR3 amino acids: CASSRTGGNQPQHF. The DNA for the CDR3 is TGTGCCAGCAGCCGGACAGGGGGCAATCAGCCCCAGCATTTT. The variable domain in full, completed from reference TRBV18 and TRBJ1-5, reads NAGVMQNPRHLVRRRGQEARLRCSPMKGHSHVYWYRQLPEEGLKFMVYLQKENIIDESGMPKERFSAEFPKEGPSILRIQQVVRGDSAAYFCASSRTGGNQPQHFGDGTRLSIL.

This clonotype has at least ten counts. The chain carries TRBV10-3 and TRBJ2-7; D is possibly TRBD1 or TRBD2 (5 bases each). V was clipped by 0 bases and J by 6 bases, with 24 bases between them. The CDR3 extends over 18 amino acids. From germline, CDR1 is ENHRY and CDR2 SYGVKD. The CDR3 here is CAISESLPSLGETSEQYF. The CDR3 DNA reads as TGTGCCATCAGTGAGTCGCTTCCCTCCTTGGGGGAGACTTCCGAGCAGTACTTC.